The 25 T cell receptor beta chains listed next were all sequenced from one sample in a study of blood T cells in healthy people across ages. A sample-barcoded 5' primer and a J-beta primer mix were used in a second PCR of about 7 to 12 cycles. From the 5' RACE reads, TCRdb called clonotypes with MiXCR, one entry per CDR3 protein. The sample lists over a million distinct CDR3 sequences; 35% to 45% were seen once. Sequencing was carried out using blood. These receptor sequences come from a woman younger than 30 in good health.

CDR3 region: CACHSSYEQYF. The CDR3 nucleotides read TGTGCCTGCCACAGCTCCTACGAGCAGTACTTC. The chain joins TRBV2 to TRBJ2-7; no firm D call. Looked up from germline, CDR1 is SNHLY and CDR2 is FYNNEI. V shed 11 bases and J shed 0 bases, with 8 bases lying between them. The CDR3 is made up of 11 amino acids.

The CDR3 loop reads CASSLDGGMDYEQYF. CDR3 DNA: TGTGCCAGCAGCTTAGATGGGGGGATGGACTACGAGCAGTACTTC. The J gene is TRBJ2-7, the V gene TRBV11-2; perhaps TRBD2 as D (6 bases). Germline CDR1 is SGHAT and CDR2 is FQNNGV. This CDR3 region has 15 residues. Trimming left V 0 bases short and J 3 bases short, with 12 bases between.

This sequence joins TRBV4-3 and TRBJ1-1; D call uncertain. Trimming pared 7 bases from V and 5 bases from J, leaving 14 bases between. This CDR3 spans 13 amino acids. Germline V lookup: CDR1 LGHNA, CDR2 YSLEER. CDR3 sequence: CASTHQLRTEAFF. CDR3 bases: TGCGCCAGCACCCACCAGTTGCGGACTGAAGCTTTCTTT.

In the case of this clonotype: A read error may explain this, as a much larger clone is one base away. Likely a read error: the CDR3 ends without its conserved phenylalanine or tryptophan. The CDR3 is CSVGADGEQFL. CDR3 bases: TGCAGCGTAGGGGCCGACGGTGAGCAGTTCTTA. This sequence joins TRBV29-1 and TRBJ2-1; maybe TRBD1 (5 bases). Germline CDR1 is SQVTM and CDR2 is ANQGSEA. CDR3 size: 11 residues. The V end was cut by 6 bases, the J end by 9 bases, with 12 bases between.

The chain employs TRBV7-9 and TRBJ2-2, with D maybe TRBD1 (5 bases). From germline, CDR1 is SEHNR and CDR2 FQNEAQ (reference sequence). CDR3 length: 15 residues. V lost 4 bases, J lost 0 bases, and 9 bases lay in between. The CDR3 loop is CASSSQGSNTGELFF. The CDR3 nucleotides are TGTGCCAGCAGCTCGCAGGGCTCGAACACCGGGGAGCTGTTTTTT. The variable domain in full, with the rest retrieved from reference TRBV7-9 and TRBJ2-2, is DTGVSQNPRHKITKRGQNVTFRCDPISEHNRLYWYRQTLGQGPEFLTYFQNEAQLEKSRLLSDRFSAERPKGSFSTLEIQRTEQGDSAMYLCASSSQGSNTGELFFGEGSRLTVL.

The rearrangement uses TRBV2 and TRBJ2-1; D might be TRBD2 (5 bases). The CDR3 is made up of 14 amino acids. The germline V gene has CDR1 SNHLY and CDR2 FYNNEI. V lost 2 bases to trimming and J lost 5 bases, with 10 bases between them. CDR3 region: CASSESSRDNEQFF. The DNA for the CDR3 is TGTGCCAGCAGTGAATCTAGCCGGGACAATGAGCAGTTCTTC.

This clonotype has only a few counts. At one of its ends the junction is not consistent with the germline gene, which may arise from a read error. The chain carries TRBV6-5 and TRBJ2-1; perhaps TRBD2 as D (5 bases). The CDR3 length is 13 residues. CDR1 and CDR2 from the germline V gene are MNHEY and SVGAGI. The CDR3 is CASSDSLGGEQFF. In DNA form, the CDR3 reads TGTGCCAGCAGTGACTCACTAGGTGGGGAGCAGTTCTTC.

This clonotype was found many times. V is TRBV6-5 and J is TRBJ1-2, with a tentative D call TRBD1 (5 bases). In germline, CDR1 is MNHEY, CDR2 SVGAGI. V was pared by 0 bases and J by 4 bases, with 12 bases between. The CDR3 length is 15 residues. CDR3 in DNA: TGTGCCAGCAGTTACTCGCCGACAGTACTCTATGGCTACACCTTC. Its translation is CASSYSPTVLYGYTF.

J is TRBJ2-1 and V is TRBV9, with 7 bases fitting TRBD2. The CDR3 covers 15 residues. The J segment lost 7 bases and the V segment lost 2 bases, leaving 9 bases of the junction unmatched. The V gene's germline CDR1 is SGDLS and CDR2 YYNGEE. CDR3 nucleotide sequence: TGTGCCAGCAGCGTCGTTGCGGGAGTGGGGAATGAGCAGTTCTTC. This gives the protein CASSVVAGVGNEQFF.

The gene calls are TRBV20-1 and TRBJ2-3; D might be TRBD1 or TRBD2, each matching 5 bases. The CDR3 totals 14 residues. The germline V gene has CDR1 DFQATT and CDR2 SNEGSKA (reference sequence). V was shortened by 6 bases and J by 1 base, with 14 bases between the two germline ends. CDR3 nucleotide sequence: TGCAGTGCCAGTGGTGGGGACGGCACAGATACGCAGTATTTT. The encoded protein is CSASGGDGTDTQYF.

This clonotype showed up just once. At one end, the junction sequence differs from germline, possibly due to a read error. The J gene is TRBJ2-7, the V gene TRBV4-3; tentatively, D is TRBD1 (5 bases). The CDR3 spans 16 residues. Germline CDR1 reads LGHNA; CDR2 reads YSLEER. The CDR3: CANSQDLAGWTYEQYF. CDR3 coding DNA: TGCGCCAACAGCCAAGATTTGGCAGGGTGGACATACGAGCAGTACTTC.

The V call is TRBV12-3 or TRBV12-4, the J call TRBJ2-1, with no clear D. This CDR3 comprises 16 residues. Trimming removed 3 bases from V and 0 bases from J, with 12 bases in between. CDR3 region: CASSFGSISSYNEQFF. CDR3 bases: TGTGCCAGCAGTTTTGGTTCAATAAGCTCCTACAATGAGCAGTTCTTC.

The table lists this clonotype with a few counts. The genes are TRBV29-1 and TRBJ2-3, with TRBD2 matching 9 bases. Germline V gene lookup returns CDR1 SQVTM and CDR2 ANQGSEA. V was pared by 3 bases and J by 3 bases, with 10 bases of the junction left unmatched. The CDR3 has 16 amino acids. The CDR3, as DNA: TGCAGCGTTGAGGGGGTAGCGGGAGTTTCTACAGATACGCAGTATTTT. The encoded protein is CSVEGVAGVSTDTQYF.

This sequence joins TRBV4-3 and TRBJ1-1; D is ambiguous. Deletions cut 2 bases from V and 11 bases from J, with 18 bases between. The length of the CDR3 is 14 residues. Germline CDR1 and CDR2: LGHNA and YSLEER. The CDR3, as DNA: TGCGCCAGCAGCCAACTAGATTGGGCAGGCGTCGCTTTCTTT. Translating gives CASSQLDWAGVAFF.

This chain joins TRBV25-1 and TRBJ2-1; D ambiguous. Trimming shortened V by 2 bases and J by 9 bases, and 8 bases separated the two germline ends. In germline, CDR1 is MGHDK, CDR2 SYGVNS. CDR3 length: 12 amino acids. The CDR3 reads CASSERRGEQFF. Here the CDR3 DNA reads TGTGCCAGCAGTGAAAGGAGAGGTGAGCAGTTCTTC.

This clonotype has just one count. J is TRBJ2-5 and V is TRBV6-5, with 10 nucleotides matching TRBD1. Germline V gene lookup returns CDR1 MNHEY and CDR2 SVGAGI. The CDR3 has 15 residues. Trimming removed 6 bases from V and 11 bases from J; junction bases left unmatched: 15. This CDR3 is CASRLTGGANNEQYF. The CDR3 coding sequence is TGTGCCAGCAGACTGACAGGGGGCGCAAACAATGAGCAGTACTTC.

The CDR3 coding sequence is TGCGCCAGCAGCCAAGATCTGACAGGGGTGACCCGGTACTTC. Amino acid sequence: CASSQDLTGVTRYF. The chain has TRBV4-1 and TRBJ2-7; 8 nucleotides line up with TRBD1. After removal of 0 bases from V and 12 bases from J, the junction contained 10 bases not matched to a gene. The CDR3 sequence is 14 residues long. Germline assignment: CDR1 MGHRA and CDR2 YSYEKL.

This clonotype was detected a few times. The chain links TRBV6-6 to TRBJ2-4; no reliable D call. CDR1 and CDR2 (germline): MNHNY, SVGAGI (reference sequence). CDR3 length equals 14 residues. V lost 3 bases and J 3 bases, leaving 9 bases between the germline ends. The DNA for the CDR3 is TGTGCCAGCAGTTATAGGGATGGCAAAAACATTCAGTACTTC. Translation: CASSYRDGKNIQYF.

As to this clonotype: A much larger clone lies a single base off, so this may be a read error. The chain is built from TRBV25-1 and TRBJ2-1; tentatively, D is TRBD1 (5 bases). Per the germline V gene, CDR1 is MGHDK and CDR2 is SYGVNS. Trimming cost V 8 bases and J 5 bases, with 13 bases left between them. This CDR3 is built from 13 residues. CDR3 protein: CASLAKGNNEQFF. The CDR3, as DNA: TGTGCCAGCCTTGCAAAGGGGAACAATGAGCAGTTCTTC.

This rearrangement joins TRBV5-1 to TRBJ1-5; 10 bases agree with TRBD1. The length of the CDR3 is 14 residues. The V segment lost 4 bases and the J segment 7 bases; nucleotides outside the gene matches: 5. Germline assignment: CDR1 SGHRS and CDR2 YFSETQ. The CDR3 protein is CASSMETGGQPQHF. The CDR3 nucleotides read TGCGCCAGCAGCATGGAGACAGGGGGCCAGCCCCAGCATTTT.

The chain's CDR3 is CATKIGLAGDEQYF. Here the CDR3 DNA reads TGTGCCACCAAGATCGGACTAGCGGGAGACGAGCAGTACTTC. V gene TRBV10-3 combines with J gene TRBJ2-7, with 13 nucleotides matching TRBD2. The CDR3 length is 14 residues. Germline-derived CDR1 and CDR2 are ENHRY and SYGVKD. J lost 5 bases, V lost 10 bases, and 8 bases had no gene match.

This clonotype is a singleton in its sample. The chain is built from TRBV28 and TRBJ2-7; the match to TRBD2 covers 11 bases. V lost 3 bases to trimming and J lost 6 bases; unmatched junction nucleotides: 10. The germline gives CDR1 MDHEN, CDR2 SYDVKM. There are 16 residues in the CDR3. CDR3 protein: CASSFGRLAGRPEQYF. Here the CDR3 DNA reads TGTGCCAGCAGTTTTGGCCGACTAGCGGGGCGCCCCGAGCAGTACTTC.

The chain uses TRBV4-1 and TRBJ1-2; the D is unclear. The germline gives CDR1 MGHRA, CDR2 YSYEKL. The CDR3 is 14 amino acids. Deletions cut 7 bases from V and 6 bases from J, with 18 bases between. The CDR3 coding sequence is TGCGCCAGCACCGCTCTGGACGGAAGCGATGGCTACACCTTC. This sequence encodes CASTALDGSDGYTF.

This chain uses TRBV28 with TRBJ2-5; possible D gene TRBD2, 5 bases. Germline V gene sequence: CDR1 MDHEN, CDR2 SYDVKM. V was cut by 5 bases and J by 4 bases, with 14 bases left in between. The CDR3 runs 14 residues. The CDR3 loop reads CASSAPGSGETQYF. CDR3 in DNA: TGTGCCAGCAGTGCCCCGGGGTCAGGAGAGACCCAGTACTTC. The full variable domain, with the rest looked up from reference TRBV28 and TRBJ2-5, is DVKVTQSSRYLVKRTGEKVFLECVQDMDHENMFWYRQDPGLGLRLIYFSYDVKMKEKGDIPEGYSVSREKKERFSLILESASTNQTSMYLCASSAPGSGETQYFGPGTRLLVL.

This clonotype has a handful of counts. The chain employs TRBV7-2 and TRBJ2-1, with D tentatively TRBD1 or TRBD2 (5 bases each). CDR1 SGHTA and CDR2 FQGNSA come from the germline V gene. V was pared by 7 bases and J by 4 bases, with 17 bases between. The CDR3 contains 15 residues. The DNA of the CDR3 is TGTGCCAGCACTCGGGACCCCTTCTCGTACAATGAGCAGTTCTTC. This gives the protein CASTRDPFSYNEQFF. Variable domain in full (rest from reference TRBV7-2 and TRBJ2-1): GAGVSQSPSNKVTEKGKDVELRCDPISGHTALYWYRQSLGQGLEFLIYFQGNSAPDKSGLPSDRFSAERTGGSVSTLTIQRTQQEDSAVYLCASTRDPFSYNEQFFGPGTRLTVL.